Shown below are 5 T cell receptor beta chains from a single sample sequenced in a study of cytomegalovirus exposure and HLA in healthy donors. Researchers ran the PCR with 60 Vbeta and 13 Jbeta primers. Sequencing was performed with immunoSEQ multiplex PCR; in TCRdb, only in-frame clones are kept and a portion is missing. The sample shows tens of thousands of clones, 80% of them seen only once. The specimen sequenced was PBMCs. These receptors came from a man in his fifties or sixties in good health and CMV-seropositive.

The V gene is TRBV6-5, the J gene TRBJ2-5, with D possibly TRBD1 on 6 matching bases. This CDR3 region has 12 residues. CDR1 and CDR2 from the germline V gene are MNHEY and SVGAGI. The ends were cut back, 9 bases at V and 11 bases at J, with 19 bases in the middle. The CDR3 coding sequence is TGTGCCAGTCACAGGGCCGATGGGGAGCAGTACTTC. It specifies CASHRADGEQYF.

This clone was recorded a few times. The chain is built from TRBV7-9 and TRBJ2-3; a possible D gene is TRBD2 (5 bases). This CDR3 comprises 16 residues. Germline CDR1 SEHNR, CDR2 FQNEAQ (reference sequence). V was trimmed by 1 base and J by 2 bases, leaving 13 bases between them. CDR3: CASSLGLGGLTDTQYF. The CDR3 DNA sequence: TGTGCCAGCAGCTTAGGTTTGGGCGGACTCACAGATACGCAGTATTTT.

The rearrangement links TRBV19 to TRBJ2-3; 15 bases align to TRBD2. The CDR3 is 19 residues long. Germline V lookup: CDR1 LNHDA, CDR2 SQIVND (reference sequence). The ends lost 0 bases at V and 3 bases at J; junction bases unmatched: 7. In nucleotides, the CDR3 is TGTGCCAGTAGTATAGATCTATTGGGACTAGCGGGAGGAACAGATACGCAGTATTTT. It specifies CASSIDLLGLAGGTDTQYF.

The J gene is TRBJ1-3, the V gene TRBV29-1; D not resolved. V dropped 0 bases and J dropped 8 bases, with 14 bases sitting between them. CDR1 and CDR2 from the germline V gene are SQVTM and ANQGSEA. The CDR3 is 14 residues long. CDR3 DNA: TGCAGCGTTGAAGATCGGAGACGCGATGACACCATATATTTT. It encodes CSVEDRRRDDTIYF.

The CDR3 sequence: CAWSPGTGITKNIQYF. CDR3 nucleotide sequence: TGTGCCTGGAGTCCCGGGACAGGGATTACCAAAAACATTCAGTACTTC. The gene calls are TRBV30 and TRBJ2-4; 9 bases line up with TRBD1. The V gene's germline CDR1 is GTSNPN and CDR2 SVGIG (reference sequence). The length of the CDR3 is 16 residues. The trim removed 2 bases at V and 2 bases at J, leaving 7 bases unmatched.